The text below deals with one TCR beta chain. Its antigen is as yet unknown. These data belong to a study of T cell responses to AZD1222 COVID-19 vaccine. The study, taken as a whole, reports: Clonal diversity was possibly underestimated, and white British individuals and females predominated among donors. No repertoire was sampled before or during the peak T cell response, only after it.

The repertoire was sequenced with immunoSEQ multiplex PCR; TCRdb's copy has only in-frame clones and lacks some. This repertoire shows 90,000 to 150,000 clones, roughly 87% found once; its top ten account for approximately 2.6%. This CDR3 is 11 amino acids long. Germline CDR1 is SQVTM and CDR2 is ANQGSEA. V lost 3 bases to trimming and J lost 3 bases, with 4 bases between them. Sequencing used peripheral blood, obtained 28 days after the second AZD1222 dose. This receptor was obtained from an adult who received the AZD1222 COVID-19 vaccine. This rearrangement joins TRBV29-1 to TRBJ2-3; D is undetermined. The DNA for the CDR3 is TGCAGCGTTGAGGGGACAGATACGCAGTATTTT. It translates to CSVEGTDTQYF.